Following are 31 T cell receptor beta chains from one sample sequenced in a study of T-cell memory formation after mild COVID-19. TCRdb ran MiXCR on the 5' RACE reads and lists one entry per CDR3 protein. Of fewer than 500,000 distinct CDR3 sequences detected, about 23% appear once; the ten largest clones hold about an eighth. The sequenced sample consisted of PBMCs or a T cell subset sorted from them (not recorded which). The receptors shown here come from an adult woman who had mild COVID-19 (a few samples of this study predate the infection). Cell type and time point are not known.

This clonotype was detected only a few times. V and J are TRBV5-1 and TRBJ1-1, with D perhaps TRBD1 (6 bases). Per germline, CDR1 SGHRS and CDR2 YFSETQ. There are 17 residues in the CDR3. V was shortened by 3 bases and J by 1 base, with 19 bases between the two germline ends. The chain's CDR3 is CASSWGHYQKRNTEAFF. Written as DNA, the CDR3 is TGCGCCAGCAGCTGGGGACACTACCAGAAGAGGAACACTGAAGCTTTCTTT.

The rearrangement joins TRBV20-1 to TRBJ2-2; 8 nucleotides agree with TRBD2. CDR3 size: 14 residues. V lost 4 bases, J lost 3 bases, and 4 bases stayed unmatched. From germline, CDR1 is DFQATT and CDR2 SNEGSKA (reference sequence). The CDR3, as DNA: TGCAGTGCTATAGCGGGGACTCACACCGGGGAGCTGTTTTTT. Protein: CSAIAGTHTGELFF.

This clonotype came up many times. The V and J genes are TRBV7-9 and TRBJ2-1, with TRBD1 identical over 8 bases. The CDR3 spans 17 residues. With V trimmed by 8 bases and J by 0 bases, 12 bases remained unmatched. Per germline, CDR1 SEHNR and CDR2 FQNEAQ (reference sequence). The CDR3 loop is CASAGGGRVYSYNEQFF. The CDR3 nucleotides are TGTGCCAGCGCAGGGGGCGGGCGGGTCTACTCCTACAATGAGCAGTTCTTC.

V is TRBV7-2 and J is TRBJ2-7; D tentatively fits TRBD1 or TRBD2 (5 bases each). CDR1 and CDR2 (germline): SGHTA, FQGNSA. Trimming took off 4 bases at V and 3 bases at J, with 13 bases between the two ends. The CDR3 is 14 residues long. The CDR3 DNA sequence: TGTGCCAGCAGCTCCTGGGGACCTCTCTACGAGCAGTACTTC. Its protein product is CASSSWGPLYEQYF.

This clonotype came up a few times. V usage is TRBV9 and J usage is TRBJ1-4, with no clear D. The V end lost 4 bases, the J end lost 3 bases, and 7 bases lay between the germline ends. The CDR3 length is 13 residues. The V gene's germline CDR1 is SGDLS and CDR2 YYNGEE. The CDR3 sequence is CASSTIPNEKLFF. The CDR3 DNA follows: TGTGCCAGCAGCACGATTCCTAATGAAAAACTGTTTTTT.

The CDR3 DNA reads TGTGCCAGCAGCTTATCGACTAGCGGGACACGAGAAGGGGGCAATGAGCAGTTCTTC. Translation gives CASSLSTSGTREGGNEQFF. The gene calls are TRBV7-3 and TRBJ2-1, with 11 positions matching TRBD2. V lost 2 bases to trimming and J lost 6 bases; unmatched junction nucleotides: 15. CDR3 size: 19 residues. The V gene's germline CDR1 is SGHTA and CDR2 FQGTGA.

This chain uses TRBV29-1 with TRBJ2-3; no clear D. Deletions cut 4 bases from V and 4 bases from J, with 9 bases between. The CDR3 has 12 residues. The germline gives CDR1 SQVTM, CDR2 ANQGSEA. The CDR3 nucleotides read TGCAGCGTTGCCCCTAGTTCAGATACGCAGTATTTT. It specifies CSVAPSSDTQYF.

V usage is TRBV7-9 and J usage is TRBJ2-7; D possibly corresponds to TRBD2 (6 bases). The length of the CDR3 is 16 residues. V lost 0 bases, J lost 7 bases, and 19 bases lay in between. CDR1 and CDR2 from the germline V gene are SEHNR and FQNEAQ (reference sequence). CDR3 in amino acids: CASSLARPGEGIEQYF. CDR3 bases: TGTGCCAGCAGCTTAGCGCGTCCGGGAGAGGGGATAGAGCAGTACTTC.

This clonotype was detected a few times. This sequence joins TRBV4-3 and TRBJ2-1, with TRBD2 identical over 14 bases. Per the germline V gene, CDR1 is LGHNA and CDR2 is YSLEER. The V segment lost 1 base and the J segment 6 bases; nucleotides outside the gene matches: 5. The CDR3 length is 17 residues. Here the CDR3 DNA reads TGCGCCAGCAGCCAAGCCCCCGGGACTAGCGGGAGCAATGAGCAGTTCTTC. Translation gives CASSQAPGTSGSNEQFF.

This chain uses TRBV11-3 with TRBJ2-2; maybe TRBD1 (6 bases). The CDR3 spans 16 residues. Per the germline V gene, CDR1 is SGHNT and CDR2 is YENEEA. V lost 0 bases and J lost 5, with 13 bases in between. The CDR3 DNA is TGTGCCAGCAGCTTAGAGCCAGGGGTCGTGACCGGGGAGCTGTTTTTT. Amino acids: CASSLEPGVVTGELFF.

The sample holds a few counts of this clonotype. V gene TRBV6-5 combines with J gene TRBJ2-1, with 15 positions matching TRBD2. Germline V gene sequence: CDR1 MNHEY, CDR2 SVGAGI. The junction had 6 bases not matched to a gene; V was cut back by 0 bases and J by 0 bases. This CDR3 spans 20 amino acids. Here the CDR3 reads CASSYSSGTSGRISYNEQFF. The CDR3 nucleotides read TGTGCCAGCAGTTACTCTTCCGGGACTAGCGGGAGGATCTCCTACAATGAGCAGTTCTTC.

The genes are TRBV5-1 and TRBJ2-1; 10 nucleotides match TRBD1. Germline V CDR1 and CDR2: SGHRS, YFSETQ. The CDR3 totals 18 residues. V lost 4 bases, J lost 10 bases, and 20 bases stayed unmatched. CDR3 sequence (DNA): TGCGCCAGCAGCCCCTCCGGGACAGGGGACGGGAACTACGGGGAGCAGTTCTTC. Its protein is CASSPSGTGDGNYGEQFF.

A few counts support this clonotype. The chain is built from TRBV29-1 and TRBJ1-1; D unclear. The germline V gene encodes CDR1 SQVTM and CDR2 ANQGSEA. Trimming pared 4 bases from V and 5 bases from J, leaving 11 bases between. CDR3 length: 12 amino acids. CDR3 coding DNA: TGCAGCGTTGGATCCGTCGGGACTGAAGCTTTCTTT. Its protein is CSVGSVGTEAFF.

This clonotype was detected a few times. The rearrangement uses TRBV25-1 and TRBJ2-1; TRBD2 aligns across 13 bases. The J segment lost 9 bases and the V segment lost 1 base, leaving 6 bases of the junction unmatched. The length of the CDR3 is 16 residues. Germline CDR1 and CDR2: MGHDK and SYGVNS. This CDR3 is CASSEWTSGRGGEQFF. In DNA form, the CDR3 reads TGTGCCAGCAGTGAATGGACTAGCGGGAGAGGCGGTGAGCAGTTCTTC.

The V and J genes are TRBV29-1 and TRBJ2-3; D remains unclear. Germline CDR1 is SQVTM and CDR2 is ANQGSEA. V lost 4 bases and J lost 2, with 13 bases in between. The CDR3 sequence is 14 residues long. In DNA form, the CDR3 reads TGCAGCGTTGCATATTCCAGCCCCACAGATACGCAGTATTTT. This encodes CSVAYSSPTDTQYF.

This clonotype was recorded a few times. The V and J genes are TRBV11-2 and TRBJ2-1; D possibly uses TRBD1 or TRBD2 (5 bases each). CDR1 is SGHAT and CDR2 is FQNNGV in the germline V gene. V was shortened by 4 bases and J by 4 bases, with 14 bases between the two germline ends. CDR3 length: 15 amino acids. CDR3 loop: CASSWGKGGYNEQFF. As DNA, the CDR3 is TGTGCCAGCAGCTGGGGGAAGGGTGGATACAATGAGCAGTTCTTC. The variable domain in full, completed from reference TRBV11-2 and TRBJ2-1, reads EAGVAQSPRYKIIEKRQSVAFWCNPISGHATLYWYQQILGQGPKLLIQFQNNGVVDDSQLPKDRFSAERLKGVDSTLKIQPAKLEDSAVYLCASSWGKGGYNEQFFGPGTRLTVL.

The sample holds a few counts of this clonotype. V and J are TRBV6-5 and TRBJ2-5, with TRBD2 matching 9 bases. This CDR3 comprises 14 residues. CDR1 MNHEY and CDR2 SVGAGI come from the germline V gene. The V gene end was trimmed by 4 bases and the J gene end by 4 bases; junction bases not matched to a gene: 4. CDR3 in DNA: TGTGCCAGCAGTTTAGTAGCGGGGGCAGAGACCCAGTACTTC. Its translation: CASSLVAGAETQYF.

This clonotype was detected a few times. The chain recombines TRBV29-1 with TRBJ2-1; D is ambiguous. The germline V gene encodes CDR1 SQVTM and CDR2 ANQGSEA. V lost 6 bases, J lost 0 bases, and 12 bases lay in between. The CDR3 runs 14 residues. CDR3 in DNA: TGCAGCGTGCCCCACGGCAGCTCCTACAATGAGCAGTTCTTC. This codes for CSVPHGSSYNEQFF.

V is TRBV12-3 or TRBV12-4 and J is TRBJ2-1; 8 nucleotides line up with TRBD2. The length of the CDR3 is 16 residues. The junction had 8 bases not matched to a gene; V was cut back by 3 bases and J by 4 bases. CDR3 in DNA: TGTGCCAGCAGTTTGCTAGCGGGCCGAATATACAATGAGCAGTTCTTC. Encoded protein: CASSLLAGRIYNEQFF.

The V and J genes are TRBV6-2 or TRBV6-3 and TRBJ2-7; D may be TRBD2 (6 bases). CDR3 length: 13 amino acids. Germline V gives CDR1 MNHEY, CDR2 SVGEGT. V was pared by 6 bases and J by 4 bases, with 13 bases between. The CDR3 protein is CASRRREKYEQYF. The CDR3 nucleotides read TGTGCCAGCAGACGGCGGGAAAAATACGAGCAGTACTTC.

The CDR3 DNA sequence: TGCAGTGCCCTTAGGGCTCAGCGGGGGGTTCACCAGTACTTC. It encodes CSALRAQRGVHQYF. This chain joins TRBV20-1 and TRBJ2-5; TRBD2 agrees at 9 bases. CDR3 length: 14 amino acids. The V gene end was trimmed by 6 bases and the J gene end by 10 bases; junction bases not matched to a gene: 15. Germline loops: CDR1 DFQATT, CDR2 SNEGSKA (reference sequence).

This clonotype was counted between two and nine times. The J gene is TRBJ2-1, the V gene TRBV7-9; D may be TRBD2 (6 bases). The germline V gene encodes CDR1 SEHNR and CDR2 FQNEAQ (reference sequence). V lost 6 bases to trimming and J lost 15 bases, with 18 bases between them. This CDR3 region has 12 residues. This chain's CDR3 is CASSPDSGRLFF. DNA of the CDR3: TGTGCCAGCAGTCCGGACTCGGGGAGGTTGTTCTTC. Complete variable domain (other parts from reference TRBV7-9 and TRBJ2-1): DTGVSQNPRHKITKRGQNVTFRCDPISEHNRLYWYRQTLGQGPEFLTYFQNEAQLEKSRLLSDRFSAERPKGSFSTLEIQRTEQGDSAMYLCASSPDSGRLFFGPGTRLTVL.

In nucleotides, the CDR3 is TGTGCCAGCACCGGCGGGCGTGGCACCGGGGAGCTGTTTTTT. Its translation: CASTGGRGTGELFF. V usage is TRBV9 and J usage is TRBJ2-2; D is possibly TRBD2 (5 bases). This CDR3 is 14 amino acids long. CDR1 is SGDLS and CDR2 is YYNGEE in the germline V gene. V lost 6 bases to trimming and J lost 4 bases, with 13 bases between them.

The chain has TRBV19 and TRBJ1-2; unclear D gene. V lost 5 bases and J lost 8, with 15 bases in between. Germline-derived CDR1 and CDR2 are LNHDA and SQIVND (reference sequence). This CDR3 region has 13 residues. CDR3 in DNA: TGTGCCAGTAGTTGGCGGGGAGCCCTGGGCTACACCTTC. Its translation is CASSWRGALGYTF.

This rearrangement joins TRBV7-2 to TRBJ1-3; D unclear. From germline, CDR1 is SGHTA and CDR2 FQGNSA. Between the trimmed V and J ends, which lost 1 base and 0 bases, there was a span of 10 bases. The CDR3 extends over 16 amino acids. For the CDR3, the DNA is TGTGCCAGCAGCTTAGATCACTGGATCTCTGGAAACACCATATATTTT. It codes for CASSLDHWISGNTIYF.

In this sample, this clonotype turned up a few times. The rearrangement uses TRBV27 and TRBJ2-7; tentative D call: TRBD1 (5 bases). The germline CDR1 and CDR2 sequences are MNHEY and SMNVEV (reference sequence). The CDR3 spans 12 residues. V shed 5 bases and J shed 7 bases, with 12 bases lying between them. For the CDR3, the DNA is TGTGCCAGCAGTCCCCAGGGTATTGAGCAGTACTTC. Protein: CASSPQGIEQYF.

In DNA, the CDR3 is TGTGCCAGTCAAACGTCTGCCTACTCTGGGGCCAACGTCCTGACTTTC. This sequence encodes CASQTSAYSGANVLTF. The gene calls are TRBV3-1 and TRBJ2-6; no clear D gene. There are 16 residues in the CDR3. CDR1 and CDR2 (germline): LGHDT, YNNKEL (reference sequence). Trimming left V 9 bases short and J 0 bases short, with 15 bases between. Using reference TRBV3-1 and TRBJ2-6 for the parts outside the CDR3, the full variable domain is DTAVSQTPKYLVTQMGNDKSIKCEQNLGHDTMYWYKQDSKKFLKIMFSYNNKELIINETVPNRFSPKSPDKAHLNLHINSLELGDSAVYFCASQTSAYSGANVLTFGAGSRLTVL.

The chain is built from TRBV24-1 and TRBJ2-1; 15 bases align to TRBD2. V gave up 4 bases and J gave up 8 bases; unmatched junction bases: 5. Looked up from germline, CDR1 is KGHDR and CDR2 is SFDVKD. The CDR3 length is 16 residues. CDR3 sequence (DNA): TGTGCCACCAGTGACCCGGGACTAGCGGGAGGACATGAGCAGTTCTTC. Amino acid sequence: CATSDPGLAGGHEQFF.

V is TRBV24-1 and J is TRBJ2-5, with 8 bases that match TRBD1. The CDR3 is made up of 15 amino acids. The J segment lost 3 bases and the V segment lost 4 bases, leaving 6 bases of the junction unmatched. Per germline, CDR1 KGHDR and CDR2 SFDVKD. In DNA, the CDR3 is TGTGCCACCAGTGAACCGGGACAGGAGGAAGAGACCCAGTACTTC. The encoded protein is CATSEPGQEEETQYF.

The gene calls are TRBV6-5 and TRBJ2-6; D gene ambiguous. CDR1 and CDR2 from the germline V gene are MNHEY and SVGAGI. The CDR3 runs 16 residues. V lost 0 bases, J lost 3 bases, and 9 bases lay in between. The CDR3 loop is CASSYSVGFGANVLTF. In DNA, the CDR3 is TGTGCCAGCAGTTACTCGGTCGGGTTTGGGGCCAACGTCCTGACTTTC.

V is TRBV29-1 and J is TRBJ2-1; no clear D gene. CDR1 SQVTM and CDR2 ANQGSEA come from the germline V gene. This CDR3 contains 13 residues. V dropped 1 base and J dropped 4 bases, with 8 bases sitting between them. The CDR3 DNA reads TGCAGCGTTGAAGTCTCGGTTTACAATGAGCAGTTCTTC. Amino acids: CSVEVSVYNEQFF.